This TCR beta chain was retrieved from a study of read filtering for tumor transcriptome and immune sequencing. Turning to the study itself: Mean patient age was roughly 72 years, range roughly 40 to 85; 17 to 20 male, around 15 female. Eight or nine patients were R-ISS I, roughly 15 were R-ISS II, roughly seven were R-ISS III. After DNase treatment, RNA was made into whole-transcriptome libraries. General study points: The CD138-negative fraction was mixed bone marrow immune cells, not pure T cells.

V was trimmed by 7 bases and J by 7 bases, leaving 19 bases between them. CDR3 length: 13 amino acids. Germline V gene lookup returns CDR1 SQVTM and CDR2 ANQGSEA. The library was built from 400 to 500 ng RNA with molecular barcoded adaptors for alpha/delta and beta/gamma chains. TCRdb used MiXCR to reprocess the reads, holding one entry per CDR3 protein. The sample contains roughly 25,000 distinct CDR3 sequences, around 15% of which appear only once. Many counts were recorded for this clonotype. The antigen is undetermined. Sequenced: a population of CD138-negative cells sorted from bone marrow. The V call is TRBV29-1, the J call TRBJ1-2, with D possibly being TRBD1 (6 bases). This clonotype originated in a donor at least 40 years old with multiple myeloma. In DNA, the CDR3 is TGCAGCGCCCCTCGTCCGGGGGCGGTTGGCTACACCTTC. Translated: CSAPRPGAVGYTF.